This T cell receptor (beta chain) was documented in a study of quantifying T cell responses using KT2 cells. For the study at large: TCR alpha and beta constant-region primers primed reverse transcription of RNA. Estimated efficiency of the T4 ligation step was above 9% under optimum conditions.

This clonotype was observed many times. Its antigen is not identified. The cDNA 3' end received a ligated oligonucleotide with a UMI. The first PCR ran roughly 4 cycles with an equimolar RC1.1 and RC1.2 beta primer mix. From the second PCR onward, TCR alpha and beta chains were processed separately. TCRdb passed the UMI-ligation and nested PCR reads through MiXCR, listing each CDR3 protein once. The sample carries about 32,000 distinct CDR3 sequences, approximately 6.8% recorded once. Study observations and caveats: The number of KT2 alpha and beta sequences was a linear function of input KT2 cells.

The J segment lost 2 bases and the V segment lost 1 base, leaving 6 bases of the junction unmatched. Germline V CDR1 and CDR2: LGHNA, YNFKEQ. This CDR3 contains 16 residues. The chain has TRBV4-2 and TRBJ2-7, with 9 bases identical to TRBD1. Input material: PBMCs spiked with cells of the T cell clone KT2. The receptor's source is a human donor. The CDR3 loop reads CASSQGAGDRAYEQYF. DNA of the CDR3: TGTGCCAGCAGCCAAGGAGCAGGGGACAGGGCCTACGAGCAGTACTTC.